This T cell receptor beta chain was captured in a study of cytomegalovirus exposure and HLA in healthy donors. Regarding donors, all were healthy bone marrow donors. In nominal health when sampled, donors likely had unrecorded immune exposures nonetheless. CDR3 size: 17 residues. Germline CDR1 is SGHRS and CDR2 is YFSETQ. V shed 3 bases, J shed 1 base, and the junction held 7 bases outside the gene matches. Study-level findings and limits: There was a cluster of highly shared sequence variants that was likely a sequencing artifact. No immune exposure information besides CMV serostatus was available.

For this clone: Its antigen remains unknown.

The PCR used 60 Vbeta and 13 Jbeta primers. Clones were read by immunoSEQ multiplex PCR, and TCRdb kept only the in-frame ones, dropping some. The data show 150,000 to 200,000 clones, 75% to 85% seen once. This sequence joins TRBV5-1 and TRBJ2-3, with 11 nucleotides matching TRBD1. The sequenced sample consisted of PBMCs. The clonotype was recovered from a woman aged 25 to 39 in good health and CMV-seropositive. In DNA form, the CDR3 reads TGCGCCAGCAGCTCTGGACAGGGGGCAGTAGGCACAGATACGCAGTATTTT. This sequence encodes CASSSGQGAVGTDTQYF.